Only a few counts were recorded for the clone carrying this T cell receptor (beta chain). Its target is not known. This sample is part of a study of T cells after yellow fever vaccination. General study findings and limits: Clonotypes appearing in both CD4 and CD8 compartments existed, and their share was small.

From the 5' RACE reads, TCRdb called clonotypes with MiXCR, one entry per CDR3 protein. The sample lists 100,000 to 150,000 distinct CDR3 sequences, about 15% occurring once. The V and J ends lost 7 bases and 2 bases respectively, with 18 bases between them. The CDR3 runs 16 residues. Material: CD8+ T cells sorted from PBMCs, obtained 5 days after the yellow fever booster vaccination. The source is a man aged 18-30 years who received the YFV17D yellow fever vaccine. The chain couples TRBV12-3 or TRBV12-4 to TRBJ2-1; TRBD1 might be the D (6 bases). The CDR3 sequence: CASTSSLGTPYNEQFF. As DNA, the CDR3 is TGTGCCAGCACCTCCTCTCTCGGGACACCCTACAATGAGCAGTTCTTC.